This TCR beta chain was profiled in a study of cytomegalovirus exposure and HLA in healthy donors. Vbeta (60) and Jbeta (13) primers were used in the PCR. Assay used: immunoSEQ multiplex PCR; TCRdb lists only in-frame clones, some missing. The sample shows around 190,000 clones, under 80% of them seen only once. V gave up 3 bases and J gave up 3 bases; unmatched junction bases: 4. Germline V gene lookup returns CDR1 SGDLS and CDR2 YYNGEE. The CDR3 has 15 residues. J is TRBJ2-1 and V is TRBV9; TRBD2 matches 9 bases. Source material: PBMCs. The origin of this receptor is a man between 25 and 39 years old in good health and CMV-seropositive. The CDR3 DNA sequence: TGTGCCAGCAGCGCAGGACTAGCGAACTACAATGAGCAGTTCTTC. Translated: CASSAGLANYNEQFF.